Each of the 4 T cell receptor beta chains below was sequenced from the same sample in a study of blood T cell repertoires in COVID-19. Repertoires were generated with immunoSEQ multiplex PCR, while TCRdb's copy carries only in-frame clones and drops some. The sample lists fewer than 400,000 clones; approximately 91% were seen once. Sequencing was performed on PBMCs or T cells enriched from blood (not recorded which). These receptors were obtained from a man aged 55 to 70 who had recovered from COVID-19.

The CDR3 DNA is TGCGCCAGCAGCCCCTCAGAGGCCTACGAGCAGTACTTC. It codes for CASSPSEAYEQYF. The genes are TRBV4-1 and TRBJ2-7; D call uncertain. CDR1 and CDR2 (germline): MGHRA, YSYEKL. V was clipped by 4 bases and J by 2 bases, with 9 bases between them. The CDR3 extends over 13 amino acids.

This chain connects TRBV7-9 to TRBJ2-5; tentatively, D is TRBD1 (6 bases). The CDR3 runs 17 residues. Per germline, CDR1 SEHNR and CDR2 FQNEAQ (reference sequence). V was trimmed by 2 bases and J by 0 bases, leaving 16 bases between them. The CDR3 loop reads CASSLTRIGQYQETQYF. CDR3 coding DNA: TGTGCCAGCAGCTTAACTAGGATTGGACAGTACCAAGAGACCCAGTACTTC.

This clone has a single count. This rearrangement joins TRBV29-1 to TRBJ2-1, with 12 bases that match TRBD2. Germline CDR1 and CDR2: SQVTM and ANQGSEA. Germline trimming cut 6 bases from V and 5 bases from J; bases unmatched to any gene: 14. CDR3 length equals 17 residues. The CDR3 spells CSVGPGLAGGADNEQFF. In nucleotides, the CDR3 is TGCAGCGTGGGCCCCGGCCTAGCGGGAGGGGCGGACAATGAGCAGTTCTTC.

The V and J genes are TRBV7-3 and TRBJ2-3; 15 nucleotides agree with TRBD2. Germline loops: CDR1 SGHTA, CDR2 FQGTGA. Germline trimming cut 4 bases from V and 7 bases from J; bases unmatched to any gene: 6. The CDR3 extends over 16 amino acids. The CDR3 nucleotides read TGTGCCAGCAGCTACGGACTAGCGGGAGGGGGTCATACGCAGTATTTT. Amino acids: CASSYGLAGGGHTQYF. Full variable domain (outside the CDR3, taken from reference TRBV7-3 and TRBJ2-3): GAGVSQTPSNKVTEKGKYVELRCDPISGHTALYWYRQSLGQGPEFLIYFQGTGAADDSGLPNDRFFAVRPEGSVSTLKIQRTERGDSAVYLCASSYGLAGGGHTQYFGPGTRLTVL.